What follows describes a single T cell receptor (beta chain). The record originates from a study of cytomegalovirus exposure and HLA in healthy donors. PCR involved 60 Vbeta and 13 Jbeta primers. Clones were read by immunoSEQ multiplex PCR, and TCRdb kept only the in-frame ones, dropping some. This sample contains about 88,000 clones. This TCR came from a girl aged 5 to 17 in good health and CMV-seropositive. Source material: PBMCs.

The CDR3 reads CASSELQGASGGYTF. CDR3 nucleotides: TGTGCCAGCAGTGAACTCCAGGGGGCATCGGGGGGCTACACCTTC. This chain uses TRBV25-1 with TRBJ1-2, with 8 bases fitting TRBD1. The trim removed 2 bases at V and 8 bases at J, leaving 10 bases unmatched. Germline V gene lookup returns CDR1 MGHDK and CDR2 SYGVNS. The CDR3 spans 15 residues.